Listed below are T cell receptor beta chains from one sample, sequenced in a study of T cell responses to AZD1222 COVID-19 vaccine. Profiled with immunoSEQ multiplex PCR; TCRdb holds only in-frame clones, not every one. The sample has over 30,000 clones, 88% seen once. Sequences were derived from peripheral blood, sampled 28 days after the second dose of the MenACWY control vaccine. Source of these receptors: an adult who received the MenACWY meningococcal vaccine as a control. CDR3s include the opening cysteine and the closing phenylalanine or tryptophan. Each record gives: clone size, D gene, J gene, V gene, CDR3 protein, CDR3 DNA. A D gene is named only where the DNA matches it firmly. Clone size is shown for a subset of rows, as once, few, many or a class of expanded clone.

abundance: -
d_gene: -
j_gene: TRBJ2-4
v_gene: TRBV6-5
CDR3aa: CASSQELAKNIQYF
CDR3nt: TGTGCCAGCAGTCAGGAGCTAGCCAAAAACATTCAGTACTTC

abundance: -
d_gene: TRBD2
j_gene: TRBJ2-7
v_gene: TRBV15
CDR3aa: CATSSGTSIGEQYF
CDR3nt: TGTGCCACCAGCAGCGGGACTAGCATAGGCGAGCAGTACTTC

abundance: -
d_gene: -
j_gene: TRBJ2-1
v_gene: TRBV4-1
CDR3aa: CASLPRGSSANNEQFF
CDR3nt: TGCGCCAGCCTTCCGCGGGGATCATCAGCCAACAATGAGCAGTTCTTC

abundance: -
d_gene: TRBD1
j_gene: TRBJ2-3
v_gene: TRBV28
CDR3aa: CASSSIRQGITDTQYF
CDR3nt: TGTGCCAGCAGTTCCATCCGACAGGGTATCACAGATACGCAGTATTTT

abundance: -
d_gene: TRBD2
j_gene: TRBJ2-3
v_gene: TRBV2
CDR3aa: CASSEAGGINTQYF
CDR3nt: TGTGCCAGCAGTGAAGCGGGAGGGATAAATACGCAGTATTTT

abundance: -
d_gene: TRBD1
j_gene: TRBJ1-5
v_gene: TRBV6-1
CDR3aa: CASSVTQPGGGQPQHF
CDR3nt: TGTGCCAGCAGTGTAACTCAACCAGGGGGGGGTCAGCCCCAGCATTTT

abundance: -
d_gene: -
j_gene: TRBJ1-6
v_gene: TRBV6-1
CDR3aa: CASSEFYTETGHSPLHF
CDR3nt: TGTGCCAGCAGTGAATTTTATACGGAAACAGGGCATTCACCCCTCCACTTT

abundance: -
d_gene: -
j_gene: TRBJ1-5
v_gene: TRBV28
CDR3aa: CASISPLGGRASNQPQHF
CDR3nt: TGTGCCAGTATTTCACCCCTCGGGGGGCGCGCAAGCAATCAGCCCCAGCATTTT

abundance: -
d_gene: TRBD2
j_gene: TRBJ2-1
v_gene: TRBV11-2
CDR3aa: CASSLGYSGRAPFF
CDR3nt: TGTGCCAGCAGCTTAGGTTATAGCGGGAGGGCCCCGTTCTTC

abundance: -
d_gene: -
j_gene: TRBJ2-7
v_gene: TRBV7-2
CDR3aa: CASSLAFYYEQYF
CDR3nt: TGTGCCAGCAGCTTAGCCTTTTACTACGAGCAGTACTTC

abundance: medium-sized
d_gene: -
j_gene: TRBJ2-7
v_gene: TRBV30
CDR3aa: CAWSGHREWNEQYF
CDR3nt: TGTGCCTGGAGTGGTCACAGGGAGTGGAACGAGCAGTACTTC

abundance: -
d_gene: -
j_gene: TRBJ2-1
v_gene: TRBV28
CDR3aa: CASSGVGEQFF
CDR3nt: TGTGCCAGCAGTGGGGTGGGTGAGCAGTTCTTC

abundance: -
d_gene: -
j_gene: TRBJ2-4
v_gene: TRBV5-6
CDR3aa: CASSLVKIAKNIQYF
CDR3nt: TGTGCCAGCAGCTTGGTGAAGATAGCCAAAAACATTCAGTACTTC

abundance: -
d_gene: -
j_gene: TRBJ2-7
v_gene: TRBV9
CDR3aa: CASSVGDLSYEQYF
CDR3nt: TGTGCCAGCAGCGTAGGGGACTTAAGCTACGAGCAGTACTTC

abundance: -
d_gene: TRBD2
j_gene: TRBJ2-2
v_gene: TRBV4-2
CDR3aa: CASTGRGDTGELFF
CDR3nt: TGTGCCAGCACCGGGAGGGGGGACACCGGGGAGCTGTTTTTT

abundance: -
d_gene: -
j_gene: TRBJ1-5
v_gene: TRBV10-2
CDR3aa: CASSDHTGSSQPQHF
CDR3nt: TGCGCCAGCAGTGATCATACAGGGAGCAGCCAGCCCCAGCATTTT

abundance: -
d_gene: -
j_gene: TRBJ2-3
v_gene: TRBV3-1/TRBV3-2
CDR3aa: CASSLRVGVTTDTQYF
CDR3nt: TGTGCCAGCAGCCTCAGGGTAGGGGTCACCACAGATACGCAGTATTTT

abundance: -
d_gene: TRBD2
j_gene: TRBJ2-1
v_gene: TRBV11-3
CDR3aa: CASSLTSGRGEQFF
CDR3nt: TGTGCCAGCAGCTTAACTAGCGGGAGGGGCGAGCAGTTCTTC

abundance: once
d_gene: -
j_gene: TRBJ1-3
v_gene: TRBV5-1
CDR3aa: CASSWQAPGNTIYF
CDR3nt: TGCGCCAGCAGCTGGCAAGCCCCTGGAAACACCATATATTTT

abundance: -
d_gene: -
j_gene: TRBJ2-7
v_gene: TRBV28
CDR3aa: CASRNYRSSYEQYF
CDR3nt: TGTGCCAGCAGGAATTACAGATCCTCCTACGAGCAGTACTTC

abundance: -
d_gene: -
j_gene: TRBJ2-3
v_gene: TRBV2
CDR3aa: CASQWVADTQYF
CDR3nt: TGTGCCAGTCAATGGGTCGCAGATACGCAGTATTTT

abundance: -
d_gene: -
j_gene: TRBJ2-1
v_gene: TRBV29-1
CDR3aa: CSVYSAYEQFF
CDR3nt: TGCAGCGTATATAGCGCTTATGAGCAGTTCTTC

abundance: -
d_gene: TRBD1
j_gene: TRBJ2-2
v_gene: TRBV19
CDR3aa: CASKTLAGGNTGELFF
CDR3nt: TGTGCCAGTAAAACCTTGGCAGGGGGTAACACCGGGGAGCTGTTTTTT

abundance: -
d_gene: TRBD2
j_gene: TRBJ2-1
v_gene: TRBV3-1/TRBV3-2
CDR3aa: CASSQGGGRYNEQFF
CDR3nt: TGTGCCAGCAGCCAAGGGGGCGGGAGGTACAATGAGCAGTTCTTC

abundance: -
d_gene: -
j_gene: TRBJ2-3
v_gene: TRBV18
CDR3aa: CASSHGASTDTQYF
CDR3nt: TGTGCCAGCTCACATGGGGCTAGCACAGATACGCAGTATTTT

abundance: -
d_gene: -
j_gene: TRBJ1-6
v_gene: TRBV7-9
CDR3aa: CASSHQSSYNSPLHF
CDR3nt: TGTGCCAGCAGCCACCAGAGCTCCTATAATTCACCCCTCCACTTT

abundance: -
d_gene: -
j_gene: TRBJ1-6
v_gene: TRBV27
CDR3aa: CASSLTGDITYSPLHF
CDR3nt: TGTGCCAGCAGTTTAACAGGAGATATAACGTATTCACCCCTCCACTTT

abundance: -
d_gene: -
j_gene: TRBJ1-1
v_gene: TRBV4-1
CDR3aa: CASSKGPEAFF
CDR3nt: TGCGCCAGTTCAAAGGGCCCTGAAGCTTTCTTT

abundance: -
d_gene: -
j_gene: TRBJ2-5
v_gene: TRBV5-1
CDR3aa: CASSLDEETQYF
CDR3nt: TGCGCCAGCAGCTTGGACGAAGAGACCCAGTACTTC

abundance: -
d_gene: TRBD2
j_gene: TRBJ2-7
v_gene: TRBV29-1
CDR3aa: CSVLRLAGDYEQYF
CDR3nt: TGCAGCGTTCTAAGGCTAGCGGGAGATTACGAGCAGTACTTC

abundance: -
d_gene: -
j_gene: TRBJ1-1
v_gene: TRBV6-6
CDR3aa: CASGLRFREAVEAFF
CDR3nt: TGTGCCAGCGGACTAAGGTTCAGGGAGGCGGTTGAAGCTTTCTTT

abundance: -
d_gene: -
j_gene: TRBJ2-7
v_gene: TRBV28
CDR3aa: CASRFRGTSYEQYF
CDR3nt: TGTGCCAGCAGGTTCCGCGGGACGAGCTACGAGCAGTACTTC

abundance: -
d_gene: -
j_gene: TRBJ2-3
v_gene: TRBV2
CDR3aa: CASRRDRGNTDTQYF
CDR3nt: TGTGCCAGCAGAAGGGACCGTGGGAACACAGATACGCAGTATTTT

abundance: -
d_gene: -
j_gene: TRBJ1-2
v_gene: TRBV30
CDR3aa: CAWNMGGYTF
CDR3nt: TGTGCCTGGAACATGGGTGGCTACACCTTC

abundance: -
d_gene: -
j_gene: TRBJ2-2
v_gene: TRBV6-4
CDR3aa: CASSVGEANTGELFF
CDR3nt: TGTGCCAGCAGTGTGGGGGAGGCGAACACCGGGGAGCTGTTTTTT